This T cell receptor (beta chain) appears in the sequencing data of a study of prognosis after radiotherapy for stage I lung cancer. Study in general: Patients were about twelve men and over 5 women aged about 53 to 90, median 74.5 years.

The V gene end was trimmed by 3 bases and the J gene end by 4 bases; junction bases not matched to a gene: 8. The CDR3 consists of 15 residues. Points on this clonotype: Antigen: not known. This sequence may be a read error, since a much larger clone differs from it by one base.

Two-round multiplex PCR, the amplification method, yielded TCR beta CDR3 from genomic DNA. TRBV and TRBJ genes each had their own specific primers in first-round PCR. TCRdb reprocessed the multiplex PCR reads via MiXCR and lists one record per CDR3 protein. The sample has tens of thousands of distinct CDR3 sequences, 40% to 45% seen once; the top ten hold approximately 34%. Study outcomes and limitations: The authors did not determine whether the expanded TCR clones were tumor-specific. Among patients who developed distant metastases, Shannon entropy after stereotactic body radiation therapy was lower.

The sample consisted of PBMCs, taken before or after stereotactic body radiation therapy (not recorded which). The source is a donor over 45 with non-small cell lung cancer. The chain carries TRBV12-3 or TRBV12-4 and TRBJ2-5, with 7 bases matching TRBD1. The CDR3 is CASSFNTTGLETQYF. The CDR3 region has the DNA TGTGCCAGCAGTTTTAACACGACAGGGTTAGAGACCCAGTACTTC.